What follows describes a single T cell receptor (beta chain). Antigen unknown. The sample is drawn from a study of cytomegalovirus exposure and HLA in healthy donors. Study-wide results and limits: About 87% or about 30% of the time was how often most TCR beta V segments were productive, according to an earlier analysis. Analysis performed later found under 20,000 TCR beta sequences associated with HLA alleles at 0.05 false discovery rate. As a later analysis revealed, most CMV-associated TCR beta chains appeared HLA-restricted.

Per germline, CDR1 PRHDT and CDR2 FYEKMQ (reference sequence). The V and J ends lost 1 base and 9 bases respectively, with 16 bases between them. This CDR3 spans 15 amino acids. With 60 Vbeta and 13 Jbeta primers, the PCR was carried out. As processed by the authors: Later analysis identified roughly 82 million unique TCR beta chains, 9 million to 12 million shared. This table comes from immunoSEQ multiplex PCR, and its TCRdb copy is limited to in-frame clones, with some not included. V, J and clone size are those of that table, while D and trimming were read from the DNA. This table has 150,000 to 200,000 clones, about two thirds appearing once.

This clonotype originated in a man aged 25-40 years in good health and CMV-seropositive. The chain links TRBV13 to TRBJ2-1; a possible D gene is TRBD1 (5 bases). The sample comprised PBMCs. In DNA, the CDR3 is TGTGCCAGCAGCTTAGAGGGCCAGGGTGACGGTGAGCAGTTCTTC. Translated: CASSLEGQGDGEQFF.